The clone carrying this TCR beta chain was detected only a few times. The antigen is undetermined. This sample was taken from a study of T-cell memory formation after mild COVID-19. As for the study in general: In these data, TCR clusters were largely donor specific. Study-level results: The appearance of some responding clones in pre-infection memory suggested that cross-reactive memory joined. The CD4+ clones that contracted clustered mainly within CM and EM, and the CD8+ clones concentrated in EMRA.

5'RACE primed at constant segments yielded TCR alpha and TCR beta cDNA libraries bearing sample barcodes and UMIs. TCRdb reanalysed the 5' RACE reads using MiXCR and keeps one entry per CDR3 protein. The table shows approximately 300,000 distinct CDR3 sequences, with just under 20% occurring only once. Sequenced: PBMCs or a T cell subset sorted from them (not recorded which). The source is a young man who had mild COVID-19 (a few samples of this study predate the infection). Cell type and time point are not known.

This chain's CDR3 is CASSQDRAGGQETQYF. The CDR3 DNA reads TGCGCCAGCAGCCAAGATCGAGCGGGGGGACAAGAGACCCAGTACTTC. The chain couples TRBV4-3 to TRBJ2-5, with TRBD2 matching over 9 bases. The V gene's germline CDR1 is LGHNA and CDR2 YSLEER. This CDR3 is built from 16 residues. J lost 2 bases, V lost 0 bases, and 4 bases had no gene match.